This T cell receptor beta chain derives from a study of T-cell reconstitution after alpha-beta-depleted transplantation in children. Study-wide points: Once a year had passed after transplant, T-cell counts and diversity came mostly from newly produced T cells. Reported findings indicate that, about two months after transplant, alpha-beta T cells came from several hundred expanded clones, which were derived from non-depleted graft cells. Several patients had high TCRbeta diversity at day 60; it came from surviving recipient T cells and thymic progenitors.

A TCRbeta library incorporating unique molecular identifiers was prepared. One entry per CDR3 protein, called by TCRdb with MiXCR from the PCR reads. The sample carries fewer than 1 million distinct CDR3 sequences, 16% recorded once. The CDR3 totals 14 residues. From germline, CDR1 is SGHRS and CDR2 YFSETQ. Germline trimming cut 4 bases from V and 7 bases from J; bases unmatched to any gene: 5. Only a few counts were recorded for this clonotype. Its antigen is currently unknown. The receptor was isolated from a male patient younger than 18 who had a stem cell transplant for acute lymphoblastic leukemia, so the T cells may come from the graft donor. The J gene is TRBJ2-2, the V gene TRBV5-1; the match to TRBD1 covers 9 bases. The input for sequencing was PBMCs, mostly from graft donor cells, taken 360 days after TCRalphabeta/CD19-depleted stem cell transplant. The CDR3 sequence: CASSGGQGIGELFF. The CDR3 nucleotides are TGCGCCAGCAGCGGCGGACAGGGGATCGGGGAGCTGTTTTTT.